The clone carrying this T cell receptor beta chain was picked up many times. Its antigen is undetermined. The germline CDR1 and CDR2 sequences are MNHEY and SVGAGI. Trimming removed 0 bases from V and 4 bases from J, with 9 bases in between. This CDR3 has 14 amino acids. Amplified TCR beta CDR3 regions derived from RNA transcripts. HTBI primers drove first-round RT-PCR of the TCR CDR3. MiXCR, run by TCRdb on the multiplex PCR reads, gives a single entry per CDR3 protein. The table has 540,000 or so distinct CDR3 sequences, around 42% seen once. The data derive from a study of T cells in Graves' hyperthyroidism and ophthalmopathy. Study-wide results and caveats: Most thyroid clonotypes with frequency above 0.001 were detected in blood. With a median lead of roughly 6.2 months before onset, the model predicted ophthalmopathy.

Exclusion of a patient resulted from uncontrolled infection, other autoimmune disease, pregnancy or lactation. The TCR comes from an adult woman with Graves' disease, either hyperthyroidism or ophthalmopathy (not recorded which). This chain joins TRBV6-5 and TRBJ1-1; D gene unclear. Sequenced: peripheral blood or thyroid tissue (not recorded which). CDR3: CASSYSLEPTEAFF. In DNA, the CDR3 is TGTGCCAGCAGTTACTCGCTGGAGCCCACTGAAGCTTTCTTT.